The rows below give T cell receptor beta chains drawn from one sample of a study of cytomegalovirus exposure and HLA in healthy donors. Data came from immunoSEQ multiplex PCR; TCRdb stores just in-frame clones and leaves some out. This table holds 100,000 to 150,000 clones, 60% to 80% found once. The sequenced sample consisted of PBMCs. The receptors stem from a male donor in good health and CMV-seronegative. CDR3s include the opening cysteine and the closing phenylalanine or tryptophan. A D gene is named only where the DNA matches it firmly. The size field is filled for only some rows; it gives once, few, many or a size class.

few TRBJ2-6 TRBV4-2 TRBD1 TGTGCCAGCAGCCCGGGACAGGGGGCTTCTGGGGCCAACGTCCTGACTTTC CASSPGQGASGANVLTF
- TRBJ2-7 TRBV19 TRBD2 TGTGCCAGTAGTTTGACTAGCGGGAGCTACGAGCAGTACTTC CASSLTSGSYEQYF
- TRBJ2-7 TRBV15 - TGTGCCACCAGCAGAGGGCAGGCCATCCACGAGCAGTACTTC CATSRGQAIHEQYF
- TRBJ2-5 TRBV19 - TGTGCCAGTAGTATCGGAGGGAACCAAGAGACCCAGTACTTC CASSIGGNQETQYF
- TRBJ2-5 TRBV5-1 TRBD1 TGCGCCAGCAGCTCCGACAGGGTGCAGACCCAGTACTTC CASSSDRVQTQYF
- TRBJ1-2 TRBV28 - TGTGCCAGCAGTTACCTCAGGGGCAACTATGGCTACACCTTC CASSYLRGNYGYTF
few TRBJ2-7 TRBV10-1 - TGCGCCAGCAGTGGGGCTTCTCCTTTTCGCCCCAGCACCTACGAGCAGTACTTC CASSGASPFRPSTYEQYF
- TRBJ2-7 TRBV4-1 - TGCGCCAGCAGCCCTTTAGCGGTAGCGCTGAGGGGATTTCCGACCTACGAGCAGTACTTC CASSPLAVALRGFPTYEQYF
- TRBJ2-5 TRBV11-2 - TGTGCCAGCAGCTTAAGGGGGAAGGAGACCCAGTACTTC CASSLRGKETQYF
- TRBJ1-2 TRBV5-1 TRBD1 TGCGCCAGCAGACCTACGACAGGGACCCATGGCTACACCTTC CASRPTTGTHGYTF
- TRBJ1-1 TRBV2 - TGTGCCAGCAGTTATGGGAGCATGAACACTGAAGCTTTCTTT CASSYGSMNTEAFF
- TRBJ2-5 TRBV5-4 TRBD1 TGTGCCAGCAGCTTTAGGGGGACAGGGGAAGAGACCCAGTACTTC CASSFRGTGEETQYF
few TRBJ1-6 TRBV5-8 - TGTGCCAGCAGCTTACTTAACTTCCGGGATGCCCCCCTCCACTTT CASSLLNFRDAPLHF
many TRBJ2-2 TRBV27 - TGTGCCAGCAGGCGGACACGGGCCCGCCGTAACACCGGGGAGCTGTTTTTT CASRRTRARRNTGELFF
- TRBJ2-7 TRBV5-4 - TGTGCCAGCAGCCCCGGGTCTGGTGGGTTGTCCTACGAGCAGTACTTC CASSPGSGGLSYEQYF
- TRBJ2-1 TRBV19 TRBD2 TGTGCCAGTAGTAACACCGGGACTAGCAAGTTCTTC CASSNTGTSKFF
- TRBJ1-5 TRBV7-9 - TGTGCCAGCAGCATAGCTACAGGGCGCAATCAGCCCCAGCATTTT CASSIATGRNQPQHF
- TRBJ2-5 TRBV9 - TGTGCCAGCAGCGTAGAGGCCCTCCGAGGGGAGACCCAGTACTTC CASSVEALRGETQYF
- TRBJ1-3 TRBV29-1 - TGCAGCGTTGAAGATTCAGGGGCGAGCTCTGGAAACGCCATATATTTT CSVEDSGASSGNAIYF
- TRBJ1-1 TRBV6-1 - TGTGCCAGCAGTGAAGAGAGAGCGAACACTGAAGCTTTCTTT CASSEERANTEAFF
- TRBJ1-1 TRBV7-9 TRBD1 TGTTCCAGCAGCTCTCCCACAGGGGAGAACACTGAAGCTTTCTTT CSSSSPTGENTEAFF
- TRBJ2-7 TRBV7-3 - TGTGCCAGCAGCCGGCAGGATCGGGGGGAGCAGTACTTC CASSRQDRGEQYF
- TRBJ2-4 TRBV7-4 - TGTGCCAGCAGCTTAGCGGCTCCAGCCAAAAACATTCAGTACTTC CASSLAAPAKNIQYF
- TRBJ1-2 TRBV7-8 TRBD1 TGTGCCAGCAGTTTTGCAGGGGGCGCCTATGGCTACACCTTC CASSFAGGAYGYTF
- TRBJ2-2 TRBV9 - TGTGCCAGCAGCGTCGACAGCTGGGACACCGGGGAGCTGTTTTTT CASSVDSWDTGELFF
few TRBJ2-7 TRBV7-3 - TGTGCCAGCAGCTTTAAGGCGGGACTCGGTTACGAGCAGTACTTC CASSFKAGLGYEQYF
- TRBJ2-7 TRBV29-1 - TGCAGCGTTTTGACAGGTGCCTCCTACGAGCAGTACTTC CSVLTGASYEQYF
- TRBJ2-3 TRBV5-1 TRBD2 TGCGCCAGCAGCAGAAGTAGCGGGGTGACAGATACGCAGTATTTT CASSRSSGVTDTQYF
- TRBJ2-7 TRBV9 - TGTGCCAGCAGCGTAGAGGCAGGGATAGCCTACGAGCAGTACTTC CASSVEAGIAYEQYF
- TRBJ1-5 TRBV6-1 TRBD1 TGTGCCAGCAGTGGACAGGGTACACCGAATCAGCCCCAGCATTTT CASSGQGTPNQPQHF
- TRBJ1-1 TRBV5-4 - TGTGCCAGCAGCCCCCCCCGGTCCACTGAAGCTTTCTTT CASSPPRSTEAFF
few TRBJ2-1 TRBV7-2 - TGTGCCAGCAGCTTAGAACTGAGCTACAATGAGCAGTTCTTC CASSLELSYNEQFF
once TRBJ1-3 TRBV19 - TGTGCCAGTAGTACTTCCGGAAACACCATATATTTT CASSTSGNTIYF
few TRBJ2-7 TRBV19 TRBD1 TGTGCCAGTAGTGTCGGGACAGGGGGTGCCTACGAGCAGTACTTC CASSVGTGGAYEQYF
- TRBJ2-2 TRBV9 TRBD1 TGTGCCAGCAGCGTAGGAGGGCCAGGGGGCCCCGGGGAGCTGTTTTTT CASSVGGPGGPGELFF
- TRBJ2-3 TRBV7-2 TRBD1 TGTGCCAGCAGCCCTGGGGACAGGGTAAGGGCAGATACGCAGTATTTT CASSPGDRVRADTQYF
- TRBJ2-7 TRBV23-1 - TGCGCCAGCAGTCTTATGAATGGGGACGGGAGAGTCTACGAGCAGTACTTC CASSLMNGDGRVYEQYF
- TRBJ2-7 TRBV5-1 TRBD2 TGCGCCAGCAGCTTGGGGATGAGCGGGAGGACCTACGAGCAGTACTTC CASSLGMSGRTYEQYF
- TRBJ2-3 TRBV5-4 - TGTGCCAGCAGCTTCCGTCGCAGCCAGGGCACAGATACGCAGTATTTT CASSFRRSQGTDTQYF
- TRBJ2-1 TRBV28 - TGTGCCAGCAGTATGGGGCTGACCTACAATGAGCAGTTCTTC CASSMGLTYNEQFF